What follows are 14 T cell receptor beta chains derived from one specimen sequenced in a study of T cells in Graves' hyperthyroidism and ophthalmopathy. Amplification yielded TCR beta CDR3 regions, with RNA transcripts as the source. The HTBI primer set served for first-round RT-PCR of the TCR CDR3. TCRdb called the multiplex PCR reads again in MiXCR, with one record for every CDR3 protein. The sample lists about 720,000 distinct CDR3 sequences, roughly 15% occurring once. Sequenced sample: blood. All receptors come from a man aged 18 to 30 with Graves' hyperthyroidism.

This clonotype was counted a few times. The chain uses TRBV28 and TRBJ2-2, with D possibly called TRBD1 or TRBD2 (6 bases each). The length of the CDR3 is 17 residues. Germline loops: CDR1 MDHEN, CDR2 SYDVKM. Trimming cost V 2 bases and J 0 bases, with 13 bases left between them. In nucleotides, the CDR3 is TGTGCCAGCAGTTTAGTGGGGGGACAACCGAACACCGGGGAGCTGTTTTTT. Protein: CASSLVGGQPNTGELFF.

The chain carries TRBV5-5 and TRBJ2-5; 7 nucleotides line up with TRBD2. The trim removed 4 bases at V and 2 bases at J, leaving 8 bases unmatched. This CDR3 has 15 amino acids. Germline CDR1 and CDR2: SGHKS and YYEKEE (reference sequence). For the CDR3, the DNA is TGTGCCAGCAGCGTGGGCAGCGGGATACAAGAGACCCAGTACTTC. It yields the protein CASSVGSGIQETQYF.

Many counts were recorded for this clonotype. The rearrangement links TRBV28 to TRBJ2-7, with 7 bases lining up with TRBD2. The CDR3 runs to 16 residues. CDR1 is MDHEN and CDR2 is SYDVKM in the germline V gene. V dropped 8 bases and J dropped 2; count of bases not matched to a gene: 15. The chain's CDR3 is CASAPTPSGHTYEQYF. The CDR3, as DNA: TGTGCCAGCGCCCCGACCCCTAGCGGTCATACCTACGAGCAGTACTTC.

The V gene is TRBV4-1, the J gene TRBJ2-3, with D possibly being TRBD2 (6 bases). Looked up from germline, CDR1 is MGHRA and CDR2 is YSYEKL. V lost 1 base, J lost 3 bases, and 14 bases lay in between. The CDR3 is 16 amino acids. CDR3 sequence: CASSQGDSWGTDTQYF. In nucleotides, the CDR3 is TGCGCCAGCAGCCAAGGGGACTCCTGGGGTACAGATACGCAGTATTTT.

CDR3 protein: CASSLGWTSGNEQYF. CDR3 bases: TGTGCCAGCAGTTTAGGGTGGACTAGCGGGAACGAGCAGTACTTC. The chain links TRBV12-3 or TRBV12-4 to TRBJ2-7; 12 bases line up with TRBD2. The V segment lost 1 base and the J segment 5 bases; nucleotides outside the gene matches: 3. CDR3 size: 15 residues.

This clonotype was found many times. This CDR3 reads CASRRTGGNEQYF. The CDR3 nucleotides read TGTGCCAGCAGGAGGACAGGGGGAAACGAGCAGTACTTC. This chain connects TRBV6-1 to TRBJ2-7, with 10 bases identical to TRBD1. Germline V CDR1 and CDR2: MNHNS, SASEGT. V was pared by 6 bases and J by 5 bases, with 4 bases of the junction left unmatched. The CDR3 extends over 13 amino acids.

The genes are TRBV5-1 and TRBJ2-6; D uncertain. Trimming left V 0 bases short and J 4 bases short, with 14 bases between. This CDR3 has 17 residues. The germline CDR1 and CDR2 sequences are SGHRS and YFSETQ. The CDR3 protein is CASSLGAGFLGANVLTF. CDR3 in DNA: TGCGCCAGCAGCTTGGGCGCCGGGTTTCTCGGGGCCAACGTCCTGACTTTC. Combining the CDR3 with reference TRBV5-1 and TRBJ2-6 gives the whole variable domain KAGVTQTPRYLIKTRGQQVTLSCSPISGHRSVSWYQQTPGQGLQFLFEYFSETQRNKGNFPGRFSGRQFSNSRSEMNVSTLELGDSALYLCASSLGAGFLGANVLTFGAGSRLTVL.

In this sample, this clonotype turned up a few times. This sequence joins TRBV6-2 or TRBV6-3 and TRBJ2-7; TRBD1 aligns across 8 bases. J lost 1 base, V lost 1 base, and 3 bases had no gene match. Germline V gene data show CDR1 as MNHEY and CDR2 as SVGEGT. This CDR3 has 15 amino acids. The chain's CDR3 is CASSYYRGTSYEQYF. DNA for the CDR3: TGTGCCAGCAGTTACTACAGGGGGACGTCCTACGAGCAGTACTTC.

This clonotype was seen ten or more times. The chain employs TRBV6-2 or TRBV6-3 and TRBJ1-2, with D maybe TRBD1 (5 bases). CDR1 and CDR2 (germline): MNHEY, SVGEGT. Trimming removed 6 bases at V and 8 bases at J, with 10 bases between. The CDR3 spans 11 residues. Here the CDR3 reads CASRYRGGYTF. In DNA form, the CDR3 reads TGTGCCAGCAGGTACCGGGGCGGCTACACCTTC.

The sample holds many counts of this clonotype. This chain joins TRBV28 and TRBJ1-5; D is undetermined. There are 11 residues in the CDR3. Trimming removed 8 bases at V and 5 bases at J, with 7 bases between. The germline V gene has CDR1 MDHEN and CDR2 SYDVKM. The CDR3: CASSPDQPQHF. The CDR3 DNA follows: TGTGCCAGCTCCCCTGATCAGCCCCAGCATTTT. Together with reference TRBV28 and TRBJ1-5, the CDR3 gives the full variable domain: DVKVTQSSRYLVKRTGEKVFLECVQDMDHENMFWYRQDPGLGLRLIYFSYDVKMKEKGDIPEGYSVSREKKERFSLILESASTNQTSMYLCASSPDQPQHFGDGTRLSIL.

This clonotype was detected only a few times. This rearrangement joins TRBV27 to TRBJ2-7; weak D call: TRBD2 (6 bases). The CDR3 has 12 residues. CDR1 and CDR2 (germline): MNHEY, SMNVEV (reference sequence). Trimming took 7 bases from V and 3 from J, leaving 10 bases between them. DNA for the CDR3: TGTGCCAGCATAGGTAGCGGCTACGAGCAGTACTTC. As protein: CASIGSGYEQYF.

This clonotype was picked up many times. J is TRBJ2-7 and V is TRBV30; unclear D gene. The V end lost 3 bases, the J end lost 5 bases, and 11 bases lay between the germline ends. The germline CDR1 and CDR2 sequences are GTSNPN and SVGIG (reference sequence). This CDR3 spans 12 amino acids. The CDR3 here is CAWSRASHEQYF. The CDR3 nucleotides read TGTGCCTGGAGCCGGGCATCCCACGAGCAGTACTTC.

The chain combines TRBV7-9 with TRBJ2-3; D could derive from TRBD1 or TRBD2 (5 bases each). Germline CDR1 is SEHNR and CDR2 is FQNEAQ (reference sequence). V shed 8 bases and J shed 5 bases, with 17 bases lying between them. The CDR3 has 14 amino acids. CDR3 residues: CASSSFGAGDTQYF. The CDR3 DNA is TGTGCCAGCTCTAGTTTTGGGGCGGGAGATACGCAGTATTTT.

The chain recombines TRBV28 with TRBJ2-7, with a weak D call TRBD1 (6 bases). Germline V gives CDR1 MDHEN, CDR2 SYDVKM. This CDR3 has 14 residues. Trimming cost V 6 bases and J 1 base, with 13 bases left between them. This CDR3 is CASRGAQGSYEQYF. The CDR3, as DNA: TGTGCCAGCAGGGGGGCACAGGGTTCCTACGAGCAGTACTTC.